The sequence of this TCR beta chain was determined in a study of blood T cells in healthy people across ages. Study outcomes and limitations: Comparison with aged donors showed that long-lived donors had more naive CD4+ cells and higher diversity.

Germline lookup yields CDR1 SGHNT and CDR2 YYREEE (reference sequence). With V trimmed by 0 bases and J by 0 bases, 5 bases remained unmatched. There are 16 residues in the CDR3. Comments on this clonotype: Its antigen is unidentified.

Primers used in a second PCR of about 7 to 12 cycles were a sample-barcoded 5' primer and a J-beta primer mix. Each cDNA molecule was tagged by a template-switch adaptor that had 12 random nucleotides. TCRdb redid the calling of the 5' RACE reads with MiXCR, one entry per CDR3 protein. The data hold approximately 2,000,000 distinct CDR3 sequences, with approximately 39% observed a single time. Donation came from healthy Caucasian individuals in Russia who were aged about 6 to 90. The rearrangement uses TRBV5-4 and TRBJ1-1, with TRBD1 matching over 7 bases. This TCR was recovered from a human donor in good health. Input material: blood. The CDR3 protein is CASSLAAGGVNTEAFF. CDR3 DNA: TGTGCCAGCAGCTTGGCCGCAGGGGGGGTGAACACTGAAGCTTTCTTT.